These 26 T cell receptor beta chains share one sample of origin, sequenced in a study of T cells after posttransplantation cyclophosphamide. The data were produced by immunoSEQ multiplex PCR, yet TCRdb's version contains in-frame clones alone and is incomplete. The sample records 11,000 to 15,000 clones, roughly four fifths being singletons. The sequenced sample consisted of memory CD4+ T cells sorted from PBMCs. The receptors stem from a man aged 50 to 59.

J is TRBJ2-2 and V is TRBV10-3; TRBD2 aligns across 9 bases. The germline V gene has CDR1 ENHRY and CDR2 SYGVKD. CDR3 length equals 16 residues. The V segment lost 3 bases and the J segment 4 bases; nucleotides outside the gene matches: 6. In DNA, the CDR3 is TGTGCCATCAGTGAAGCTAGCGGGAAGGGCACCGGGGAGCTGTTTTTT. Its protein product is CAISEASGKGTGELFF.

This clone has just a few counts. V usage is TRBV6-1 and J usage is TRBJ1-4, with D uncertain. Trimming stripped 1 base from V and 3 bases from J, with 15 bases between. The CDR3 loop spans 17 amino acids. Germline V gene lookup returns CDR1 MNHNS and CDR2 SASEGT. DNA for the CDR3: TGTGCCAGCAGTGAAGGCGGGAACGCAAGGCCTAATGAAAAACTGTTTTTT. Translated, it gives CASSEGGNARPNEKLFF.

This chain connects TRBV19 to TRBJ2-7; D possibly corresponds to TRBD2 (6 bases). The germline CDR1 and CDR2 sequences are LNHDA and SQIVND (reference sequence). The CDR3 consists of 14 residues. V shed 4 bases and J shed 3 bases, with 13 bases lying between them. The CDR3 sequence is CASSRDLGYYEQYF. The CDR3 DNA is TGTGCCAGTAGTAGGGACTTGGGGTACTACGAGCAGTACTTC.

The J gene is TRBJ1-2, the V gene TRBV11-3; D gene uncertain. The V and J ends lost 5 bases and 3 bases respectively, with 10 bases between them. The CDR3 extends over 13 amino acids. Germline CDR1 reads SGHNT; CDR2 reads YENEEA. CDR3 region: CASSPDGDYGYTF. The CDR3 nucleotides are TGTGCCAGCAGCCCGGACGGGGACTATGGCTACACCTTC.

The J gene is TRBJ1-1, the V gene TRBV18, with TRBD1 identical over 8 bases. This CDR3 has 13 residues. V shed 6 bases and J 3 bases; nucleotides not matched to a gene: 3. Germline CDR1 reads KGHSH; CDR2 reads LQKENI. Here the CDR3 reads CASSKGQDTEAFF. CDR3 nucleotides: TGTGCCAGCTCCAAGGGACAGGACACTGAAGCTTTCTTT.

Judged by abundance, this clone is medium-sized. This chain links TRBV4-3 with TRBJ1-1; perhaps TRBD1 as D (5 bases). Trimming shortened V by 4 bases and J by 0 bases, and 12 bases separated the two germline ends. CDR1 is LGHNA, CDR2 YSLEER, per germline. The CDR3 runs to 15 residues. CDR3 loop: CASSPSSGMNTEAFF. The CDR3 DNA reads as TGCGCCAGCAGCCCATCGTCAGGGATGAACACTGAAGCTTTCTTT.

The chain employs TRBV4-1 and TRBJ1-2; 7 bases align to TRBD1. The CDR3 loop spans 14 amino acids. V dropped 6 bases and J dropped 0; count of bases not matched to a gene: 4. CDR1 and CDR2 (germline): MGHRA, YSYEKL. CDR3 amino acids: CASRSTGPNYGYTF. DNA of the CDR3: TGCGCCAGCAGATCGACAGGGCCTAACTATGGCTACACCTTC.

The rearrangement links TRBV7-9 to TRBJ2-1, with TRBD2 matching over 9 bases. There are 16 residues in the CDR3. Losses at the gene ends were 2 bases for V and 4 bases for J; bases not matched to a gene: 6. The V gene's germline CDR1 is SEHNR and CDR2 FQNEAQ (reference sequence). The DNA of the CDR3 is TGTGCCAGCAGCTTATTAGCGGGAGCGGGTTACAATGAGCAGTTCTTC. Translated: CASSLLAGAGYNEQFF.

The chain combines TRBV11-3 with TRBJ2-7; D might be TRBD2 (6 bases). CDR1 SGHNT and CDR2 YENEEA come from the germline V gene. The V end was cut by 0 bases, the J end by 3 bases, with 6 bases between. The CDR3 length is 13 residues. The CDR3 DNA follows: TGTGCCAGCAGCTTAGAGGAGGGCTACGAGCAGTACTTC. Amino acid sequence: CASSLEEGYEQYF.

This clone showed up just once. The chain carries TRBV11-2 and TRBJ2-7; 10 positions match TRBD2. Germline V lookup: CDR1 SGHAT, CDR2 FQNNGV. Trimming cost V 8 bases and J 4 bases; bases outside gene matches: 8. This CDR3 spans 14 amino acids. CDR3 loop: CASGRLAGHYEQYF. CDR3 coding DNA: TGTGCCAGCGGTCGACTAGCGGGCCATTACGAGCAGTACTTC.

This clone was found a few times. The gene calls are TRBV7-2 and TRBJ2-1; 9 nucleotides match TRBD2. The V gene's germline CDR1 is SGHTA and CDR2 FQGNSA. The CDR3 length is 17 residues. Trimming cost V 5 bases and J 2 bases; bases outside gene matches: 10. For the CDR3, the DNA is TGTGCCAGCAGCCCATTTCGTAGCGGGAGTCCCTACAATGAGCAGTTCTTC. Amino acids: CASSPFRSGSPYNEQFF.

The V call is TRBV10-3, the J call TRBJ2-7; perhaps TRBD1 as D (5 bases). Germline CDR1 reads ENHRY; CDR2 reads SYGVKD. The CDR3 loop spans 12 amino acids. With 6 bases removed from V and 3 bases from J, the gap between germline ends came to 9 bases. CDR3 in amino acids: CAISFDSYEQYF. CDR3 DNA: TGTGCCATCAGCTTTGACAGCTACGAGCAGTACTTC.

The CDR3 sequence is CASSRTGTQPQHF. As DNA, the CDR3 is TGCGCCAGCAGTAGGACAGGGACCCAGCCCCAGCATTTT. The chain recombines TRBV5-1 with TRBJ1-5, with TRBD1 matching 8 bases. This CDR3 comprises 13 residues. V lost 5 bases and J lost 7; bases outside the gene matches: 5. Germline V gene sequence: CDR1 SGHRS, CDR2 YFSETQ.

V usage is TRBV7-6 and J usage is TRBJ1-2; D ambiguous. The germline V gene encodes CDR1 SGHVS and CDR2 FNYEAQ. Trimming cost V 5 bases and J 3 bases, with 13 bases left between them. The CDR3 has 14 residues. The CDR3 sequence is CASSPRAGDYGYTF. Written as DNA, the CDR3 is TGTGCCAGCAGCCCGAGGGCCGGGGACTATGGCTACACCTTC.

The rearrangement links TRBV11-3 to TRBJ1-2; 7 bases line up with TRBD1. The V segment lost 2 bases and the J segment 1 base; nucleotides outside the gene matches: 7. Per the germline V gene, CDR1 is SGHNT and CDR2 is YENEEA. The CDR3 is made up of 16 amino acids. CDR3 region: CASSLFLGTDNYGYTF. The DNA for the CDR3 is TGTGCCAGCAGCTTATTTTTGGGGACAGATAACTATGGCTACACCTTC.

V usage is TRBV7-2 and J usage is TRBJ2-7, with a possible D match to TRBD2 (6 bases). CDR1 and CDR2 (germline): SGHTA, FQGNSA. V lost 5 bases and J 2 bases, leaving 13 bases between the germline ends. The CDR3 is 14 residues long. CDR3 DNA sequence: TGTGCCAGCAGCAACCGGGGACTGCCCTACGAGCAGTACTTC. This codes for CASSNRGLPYEQYF.

This clone was detected only once. V is TRBV6-1 and J is TRBJ2-1; 8 nucleotides agree with TRBD1. Germline-derived CDR1 and CDR2 are MNHNS and SASEGT. There are 15 residues in the CDR3. With 1 base clipped from V and 10 bases from J, the junction kept 9 bases outside the gene matches. The CDR3 spells CASSEVLIRTGEQFF. CDR3 in DNA: TGTGCCAGCAGTGAAGTTCTTATTAGGACAGGGGAGCAGTTCTTC.

This clone was seen only a few times. This chain uses TRBV11-3 with TRBJ2-2; D may be TRBD1 (5 bases). The CDR3 is 14 residues long. Germline V CDR1 and CDR2: SGHNT, YENEEA. With 3 bases removed from V and 6 bases from J, the gap between germline ends came to 11 bases. The CDR3 DNA is TGTGCCAGCAGCTTCCGACAGTCTCCCGGGGAGCTGTTTTTT. It codes for CASSFRQSPGELFF.

The rearrangement joins TRBV7-9 to TRBJ1-4, with TRBD1 matching 10 bases. The V gene end was trimmed by 3 bases and the J gene end by 0 bases; junction bases not matched to a gene: 4. The CDR3 consists of 17 residues. The germline CDR1 and CDR2 sequences are SEHNR and FQNEAQ (reference sequence). CDR3 DNA: TGTGCCAGCAGCTTCGGGACAGGGGCTGCAACTAATGAAAAACTGTTTTTT. This sequence encodes CASSFGTGAATNEKLFF.

V usage is TRBV29-1 and J usage is TRBJ2-2; maybe TRBD1 (6 bases). V lost 7 bases, J lost 1 base, and 13 bases lay in between. The CDR3 contains 14 residues. Per the germline V gene, CDR1 is SQVTM and CDR2 is ANQGSEA. CDR3 nucleotide sequence: TGCAGCGCCCGACCGGGACAGAACACCGGGGAGCTGTTTTTT. It encodes CSARPGQNTGELFF.

This clone has a single count. The J gene is TRBJ2-1, the V gene TRBV25-1; 7 nucleotides line up with TRBD2. There are 16 residues in the CDR3. J lost 6 bases, V lost 5 bases, and 13 bases had no gene match. CDR1 and CDR2 from the germline V gene are MGHDK and SYGVNS. CDR3: CASSTLETGGPNEQFF. The CDR3 DNA reads as TGTGCCAGCAGTACCCTGGAGACGGGAGGCCCCAATGAGCAGTTCTTC.

This clone came up a few times. J is TRBJ2-3 and V is TRBV27; D is uncertain. Germline V lookup: CDR1 MNHEY, CDR2 SMNVEV (reference sequence). The CDR3 sequence is 14 residues long. With 2 bases removed from V and 0 bases from J, the gap between germline ends came to 6 bases. CDR3 protein: CASSLRTSTDTQYF. CDR3 bases: TGTGCCAGCAGTTTAAGAACTAGCACAGATACGCAGTATTTT.

The chain is built from TRBV6-6 and TRBJ1-5, with D tentatively TRBD1 (5 bases). V dropped 2 bases and J dropped 4 bases, with 12 bases sitting between them. Germline-derived CDR1 and CDR2 are MNHNY and SVGAGI (reference sequence). This CDR3 is built from 15 residues. DNA for the CDR3: TGTGCCAGCAGTTACGGGGCAGAACCTAATCAGCCCCAGCATTTT. Its translation: CASSYGAEPNQPQHF.

This clone was observed a few times. The identical CDR3 is also encoded by other nucleotide sequences in the sample. The gene calls are TRBV7-8 and TRBJ2-6; D remains ambiguous. Germline lookup yields CDR1 SGHVS and CDR2 FQNEAQ. This CDR3 is 15 amino acids long. V dropped 3 bases and J dropped 0 bases, with 6 bases sitting between them. CDR3 coding DNA: TGTGCCAGCAGCTTGGGCCACTCTGGGGCCAACGTCCTGACTTTC. Translated, it gives CASSLGHSGANVLTF. Full variable domain (outside the CDR3, taken from reference TRBV7-8 and TRBJ2-6): GAGVSQSPRYKVAKRGQDVALRCDPISGHVSLFWYQQALGQGPEFLTYFQNEAQLDKSGLPSDRFFAERPEGSVSTLKIQRTQQEDSAVYLCASSLGHSGANVLTFGAGSRLTVL.

This sequence joins TRBV27 and TRBJ1-3; D perhaps matches TRBD1 (6 bases). With 6 bases removed from V and 8 bases from J, the gap between germline ends came to 20 bases. CDR1 is MNHEY, CDR2 SMNVEV, per germline (reference sequence). The CDR3 is 15 amino acids. In DNA, the CDR3 is TGTGCCAGCAGACGGGGGGGCGGAATGTGGGACACCATATATTTT. This sequence encodes CASRRGGGMWDTIYF.

The chain joins TRBV2 to TRBJ2-3; 11 bases fit TRBD2. Germline assignment: CDR1 SNHLY and CDR2 FYNNEI. This CDR3 region has 14 residues. With V trimmed by 5 bases and J by 7 bases, 5 bases remained unmatched. In DNA, the CDR3 is TGTGCCAGCAGTCAGATAGCGGGAGGGAATACGCAGTATTTT. It specifies CASSQIAGGNTQYF.